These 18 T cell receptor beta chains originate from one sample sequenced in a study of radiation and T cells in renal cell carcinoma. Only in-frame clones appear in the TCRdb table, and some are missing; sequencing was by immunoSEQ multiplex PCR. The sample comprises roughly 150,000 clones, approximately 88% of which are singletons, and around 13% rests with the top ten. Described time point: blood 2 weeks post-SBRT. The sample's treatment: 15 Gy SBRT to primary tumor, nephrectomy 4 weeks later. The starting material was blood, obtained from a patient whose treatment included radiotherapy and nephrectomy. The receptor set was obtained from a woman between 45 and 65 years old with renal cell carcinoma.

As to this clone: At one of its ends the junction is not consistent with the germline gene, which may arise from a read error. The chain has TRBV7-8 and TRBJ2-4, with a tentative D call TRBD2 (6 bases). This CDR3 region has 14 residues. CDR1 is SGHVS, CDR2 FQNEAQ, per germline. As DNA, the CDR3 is TGTGCCAGCACCATAGGGGAGGCCAGAAACATTCAGTACTTC. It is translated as CASTIGEARNIQYF.

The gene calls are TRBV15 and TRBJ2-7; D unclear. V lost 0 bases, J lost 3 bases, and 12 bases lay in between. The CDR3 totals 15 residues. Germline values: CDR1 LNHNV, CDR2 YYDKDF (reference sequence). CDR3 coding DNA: TGTGCCACCAGCAGAGATTTGGGTCACTACTACGAGCAGTACTTC. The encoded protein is CATSRDLGHYYEQYF.

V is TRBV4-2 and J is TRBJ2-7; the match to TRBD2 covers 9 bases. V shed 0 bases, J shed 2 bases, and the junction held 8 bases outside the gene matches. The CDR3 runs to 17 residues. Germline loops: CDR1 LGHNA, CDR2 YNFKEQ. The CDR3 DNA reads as TGTGCCAGCAGCCAAGATTCGCCAGCGGGGGGACCCTACGAGCAGTACTTC. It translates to CASSQDSPAGGPYEQYF.

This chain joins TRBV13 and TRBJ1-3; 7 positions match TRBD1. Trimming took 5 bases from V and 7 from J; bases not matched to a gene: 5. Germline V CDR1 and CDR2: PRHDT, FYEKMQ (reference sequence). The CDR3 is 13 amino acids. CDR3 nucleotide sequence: TGTGCCAGCAGCCGGGACAGAACGAACACCATATATTTT. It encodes CASSRDRTNTIYF.

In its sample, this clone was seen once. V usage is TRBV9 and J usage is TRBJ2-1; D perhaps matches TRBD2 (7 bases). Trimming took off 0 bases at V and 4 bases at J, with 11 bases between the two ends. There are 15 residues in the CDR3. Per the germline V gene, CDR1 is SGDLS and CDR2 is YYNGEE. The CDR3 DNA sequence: TGTGCCAGCAGCGTAGGGCGGGGGCCTTACAATGAGCAGTTCTTC. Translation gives CASSVGRGPYNEQFF.

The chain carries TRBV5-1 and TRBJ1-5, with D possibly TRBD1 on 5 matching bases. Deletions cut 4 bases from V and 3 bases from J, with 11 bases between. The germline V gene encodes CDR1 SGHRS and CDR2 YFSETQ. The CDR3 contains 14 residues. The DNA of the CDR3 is TGCGCCAGCAGCCCAGGGAGAGACAATCAGCCCCAGCATTTT. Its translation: CASSPGRDNQPQHF. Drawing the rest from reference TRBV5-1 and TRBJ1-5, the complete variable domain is KAGVTQTPRYLIKTRGQQVTLSCSPISGHRSVSWYQQTPGQGLQFLFEYFSETQRNKGNFPGRFSGRQFSNSRSEMNVSTLELGDSALYLCASSPGRDNQPQHFGDGTRLSIL.

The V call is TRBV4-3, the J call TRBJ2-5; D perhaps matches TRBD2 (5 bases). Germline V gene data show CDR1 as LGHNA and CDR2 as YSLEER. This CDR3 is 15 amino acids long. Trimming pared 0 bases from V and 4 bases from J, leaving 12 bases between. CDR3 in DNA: TGCGCCAGCAGCCAAGATACTTCCCGGGGAGAGACCCAGTACTTC. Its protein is CASSQDTSRGETQYF.

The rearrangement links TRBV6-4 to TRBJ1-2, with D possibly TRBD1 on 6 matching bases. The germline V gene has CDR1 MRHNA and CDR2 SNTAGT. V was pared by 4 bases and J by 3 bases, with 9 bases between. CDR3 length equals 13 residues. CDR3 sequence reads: CASSASGDYGYTF. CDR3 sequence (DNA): TGTGCCAGCAGTGCCTCAGGGGACTATGGCTACACCTTC.

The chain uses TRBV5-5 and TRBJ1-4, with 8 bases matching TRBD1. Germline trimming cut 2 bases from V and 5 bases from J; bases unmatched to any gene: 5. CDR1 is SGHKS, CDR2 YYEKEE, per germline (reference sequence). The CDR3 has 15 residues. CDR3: CASSFFGQGNEKLFF. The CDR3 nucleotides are TGTGCCAGCAGCTTCTTTGGACAGGGAAATGAAAAACTGTTTTTT.

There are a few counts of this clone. In DNA form, the CDR3 reads TGTGCCAGTACTGAATGGGGCACTGAAGCTTTCTTT. Its translation is CASTEWGTEAFF. The rearrangement uses TRBV6-1 and TRBJ1-1; D is unresolved. The CDR3 sequence is 12 residues long. CDR1 and CDR2 from the germline V gene are MNHNS and SASEGT. The germline V and J ends were trimmed by 9 bases and 4 bases, with 12 bases remaining between them.

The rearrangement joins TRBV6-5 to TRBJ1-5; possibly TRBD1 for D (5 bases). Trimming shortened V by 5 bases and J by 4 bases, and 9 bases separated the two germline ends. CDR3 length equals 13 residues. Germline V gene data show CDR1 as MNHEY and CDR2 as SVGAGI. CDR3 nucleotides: TGTGCCAGCAGTGGGGCGAGGAATCAGCCCCAGCATTTT. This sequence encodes CASSGARNQPQHF.

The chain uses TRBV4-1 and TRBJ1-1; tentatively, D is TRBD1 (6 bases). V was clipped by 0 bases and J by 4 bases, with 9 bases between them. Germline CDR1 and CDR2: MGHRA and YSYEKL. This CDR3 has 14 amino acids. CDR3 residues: CASSQEGRGTEAFF. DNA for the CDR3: TGCGCCAGCAGCCAAGAGGGCAGGGGCACTGAAGCTTTCTTT.

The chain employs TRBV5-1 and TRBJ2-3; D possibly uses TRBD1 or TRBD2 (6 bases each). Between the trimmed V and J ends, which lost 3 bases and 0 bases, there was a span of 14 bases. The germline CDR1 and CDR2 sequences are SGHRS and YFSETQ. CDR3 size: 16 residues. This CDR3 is CASSSGGGTSTDTQYF. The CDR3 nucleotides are TGCGCCAGCAGCTCCGGAGGGGGGACTAGCACAGATACGCAGTATTTT.

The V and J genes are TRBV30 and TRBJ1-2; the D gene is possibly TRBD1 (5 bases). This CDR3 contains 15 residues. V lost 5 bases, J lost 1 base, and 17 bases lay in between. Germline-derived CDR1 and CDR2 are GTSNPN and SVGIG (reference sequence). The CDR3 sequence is CAWVSQGLYNYGYTF. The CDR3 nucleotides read TGTGCCTGGGTTTCCCAGGGTTTATATAACTATGGCTACACCTTC.

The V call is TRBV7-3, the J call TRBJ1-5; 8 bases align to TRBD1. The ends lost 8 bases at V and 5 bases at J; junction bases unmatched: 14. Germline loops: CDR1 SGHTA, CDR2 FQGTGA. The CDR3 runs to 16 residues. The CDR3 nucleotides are TGTGCCAGCCTACATTCGGACAGGGTGTCATATCAGCCCCAGCATTTT. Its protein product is CASLHSDRVSYQPQHF.

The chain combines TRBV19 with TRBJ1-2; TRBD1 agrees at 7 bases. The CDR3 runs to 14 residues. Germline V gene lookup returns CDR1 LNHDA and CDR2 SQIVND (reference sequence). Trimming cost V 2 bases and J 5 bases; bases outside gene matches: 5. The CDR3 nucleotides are TGTGCCAGTAGTATAACAGGGGCGGAATATGGCTACACCTTC. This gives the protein CASSITGAEYGYTF.

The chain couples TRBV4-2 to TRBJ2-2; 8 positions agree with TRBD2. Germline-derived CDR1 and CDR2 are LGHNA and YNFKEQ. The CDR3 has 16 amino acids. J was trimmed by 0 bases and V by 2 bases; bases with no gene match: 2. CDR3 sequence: CASSQQAGANTGELFF. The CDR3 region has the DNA TGTGCCAGCAGCCAACAAGCGGGGGCGAACACCGGGGAGCTGTTTTTT.

DNA of the CDR3: TGCGCCAGCAACCCGACAGGGGGGAGCTATGGCTACACCTTC. Translating it yields CASNPTGGSYGYTF. The chain combines TRBV5-1 with TRBJ1-2; 9 positions match TRBD1. The CDR3 has 14 residues. V gave up 6 bases and J gave up 4 bases; unmatched junction bases: 7. The V gene's germline CDR1 is SGHRS and CDR2 YFSETQ.